The sample holds many counts of the clone carrying this TCR beta chain. Antigen unknown. One junction end does not reproduce the germline sequence, and a read error may be involved. This sample is drawn from a study of identical twins. This CDR3 has 11 amino acids. CDR1 and CDR2 (germline): SGHTA, FQGNSA. A universal primer binding site was introduced by template switching. The final cDNA contained unique molecular identifiers. MiXCR, applied by TCRdb to the 5' RACE reads, yields one record per CDR3 protein. Of roughly 710,000 distinct CDR3 sequences in the sample, around 6% are singletons; the top ten hold around 1.7%. General study findings and limits: Model-predicted out-of-frame TCR alpha sharing fell below observed values in monozygotic twins.

Sequenced material: naive T cells sorted from blood. This clonotype originated in a man between 18 and 29 years old in good health. V usage is TRBV7-2 and J usage is TRBJ2-1; D is perhaps TRBD1 (5 bases). The CDR3 reads CASSLAQGSSF. The DNA of the CDR3 is TGTGCCAGCAGCTTAGCCCAGGGAAGTAGCTTC.